This T cell receptor (beta chain) was observed in a study of CD4+ T cells in melanoma. Study-wide findings and caveats: Diverse differentiation states were reported for melanoma neoantigen-specific CD4+ T cells. CD8+ T cell, macrophage and B cell function reportedly correlated with neoantigen-specific CD4+ T cells.

Libraries were prepared by immunoSEQ multiplex PCR; TCRdb keeps only in-frame clonotypes and omits some of them. This sample has 110,000 to 150,000 clones, with about nine tenths found just once. The CDR3 loop spans 17 amino acids. J was trimmed by 1 base and V by 5 bases; bases with no gene match: 4. CDR1 is SGHRS, CDR2 YFSETQ, per germline. Comment on this clone: The antigen is not known.

The receptor's source is a human donor with melanoma. V usage is TRBV5-1 and J usage is TRBJ2-3; the match to TRBD2 covers 16 bases. As DNA, the CDR3 is TGCGCCAGCAGGGGGACTAGCGGGGGGGCCGGCACAGATACGCAGTATTTT. This gives the protein CASRGTSGGAGTDTQYF.